The 27 T cell receptor beta chains below were found in one sample sequenced in a study of blood T cell repertoires in COVID-19. Generated by immunoSEQ multiplex PCR, the TCRdb table keeps only in-frame clones and is missing some. The repertoire has 300,000 to 450,000 clones, roughly 90% of them found once; the top ten carry 3% to 4.5%. Input material: peripheral blood. These TCRs come from a woman in her sixties with COVID-19, enrolled during active disease.

The genes are TRBV25-1 and TRBJ2-1, with TRBD1 matching 7 bases. The ends lost 1 base at V and 8 bases at J; junction bases unmatched: 8. Germline-derived CDR1 and CDR2 are MGHDK and SYGVNS. The CDR3 runs to 15 residues. CDR3 sequence (DNA): TGTGCCAGCAGTGAATCCGAGACAGGGACCTATGAGCAGTTCTTC. Encoded protein: CASSESETGTYEQFF.

V and J are TRBV7-9 and TRBJ2-2, with 9 bases fitting TRBD1. Germline-derived CDR1 and CDR2 are SEHNR and FQNEAQ (reference sequence). The CDR3 loop spans 15 amino acids. Germline trimming cut 6 bases from V and 5 bases from J; bases unmatched to any gene: 7. The CDR3 here is CASSSGQGGTGELFF. The CDR3 DNA is TGTGCCAGCAGTTCGGGACAGGGAGGGACCGGGGAGCTGTTTTTT.

The V call is TRBV3-1 (or the pseudogene TRBV3-2), the J call TRBJ1-3; 8 bases are shared with TRBD1. V trimming: 6 bases; J trimming: 11 bases; junction bases outside the gene matches: 6. Germline V gene data show CDR1 as LGHDT and CDR2 as YNNKEL (reference sequence). This CDR3 has 12 amino acids. The CDR3 here is CASSHSGGPIYF. The CDR3 bases are TGTGCCAGCAGTCACTCAGGGGGCCCCATATATTTT.

The chain has TRBV6-5 and TRBJ1-6; D not resolved. V was pared by 2 bases and J by 5 bases, with 7 bases between. The CDR3 consists of 14 residues. Germline V lookup: CDR1 MNHEY, CDR2 SVGAGI. The CDR3 DNA follows: TGTGCCAGCAGTTACGTACAAGATAATTCACCCCTCCACTTT. This encodes CASSYVQDNSPLHF.

This clone has only one observation. The chain joins TRBV5-1 to TRBJ1-5; D is perhaps TRBD1 (5 bases). V lost 4 bases and J 3 bases, leaving 11 bases between the germline ends. Germline-derived CDR1 and CDR2 are SGHRS and YFSETQ. CDR3 length: 14 residues. This chain's CDR3 is CASSRDFNNQPQHF. The CDR3 DNA reads TGCGCCAGCAGCCGGGACTTTAACAATCAGCCCCAGCATTTT.

The chain recombines TRBV6-5 with TRBJ2-5; tentative D call: TRBD1 (5 bases). The V gene's germline CDR1 is MNHEY and CDR2 SVGAGI. The CDR3 runs to 14 residues. Trimming left V 2 bases short and J 2 bases short, with 9 bases between. The CDR3 reads CASSYNDRQETQYF. CDR3 nucleotides: TGTGCCAGCAGTTACAACGACAGACAAGAGACCCAGTACTTC.

This chain uses TRBV2 with TRBJ1-1; D might be TRBD1 (5 bases). V lost 5 bases, J lost 1 base, and 8 bases lay in between. Per germline, CDR1 SNHLY and CDR2 FYNNEI. This CDR3 has 13 residues. The CDR3 loop is CASSLDTNTEAFF. The CDR3 DNA reads as TGTGCCAGCAGTCTGGACACGAACACTGAAGCTTTCTTT.

This rearrangement joins TRBV19 to TRBJ2-7, with D tentatively TRBD1 (5 bases). There are 14 residues in the CDR3. The germline gives CDR1 LNHDA, CDR2 SQIVND (reference sequence). V lost 2 bases to trimming and J lost 2 bases, with 10 bases between them. CDR3 sequence: CASSIQGFTYEQYF. The CDR3 DNA follows: TGTGCCAGTAGTATACAGGGTTTCACCTACGAGCAGTACTTC. The complete variable domain, with remaining parts taken from reference TRBV19 and TRBJ2-7, reads DGGITQSPKYLFRKEGQNVTLSCEQNLNHDAMYWYRQDPGQGLRLIYYSQIVNDFQKGDIAEGYSVSREKKESFPLTVTSAQKNPTAFYLCASSIQGFTYEQYFGPGTRLTVT.

With respect to this clone: A much larger clone is a single base away; this may be a read error. J is TRBJ2-7 and V is TRBV28; D perhaps matches TRBD1 (5 bases). With 1 base removed from V and 3 bases from J, the gap between germline ends came to 7 bases. Germline V CDR1 and CDR2: MDHEN, SYDVKM. The CDR3 runs to 13 residues. DNA of the CDR3: TGTGCCAGCAGTTTATCAGGGAACTACGAGCAGTACTTC. Residues: CASSLSGNYEQYF.

This clone showed up just a few times. The V gene is TRBV19, the J gene TRBJ1-5, with TRBD1 matching 9 bases. CDR3 length: 16 residues. V was clipped by 5 bases and J by 5 bases; unmatched bases: 10. The germline V gene has CDR1 LNHDA and CDR2 SQIVND (reference sequence). This CDR3 is CASSSGTGLWDQPQHF. CDR3 DNA sequence: TGTGCCAGTAGTTCAGGGACAGGGCTGTGGGATCAGCCCCAGCATTTT.

The rearrangement uses TRBV4-2 and TRBJ1-2, with TRBD1 matching over 8 bases. The CDR3 has 13 residues. Germline values: CDR1 LGHNA, CDR2 YNFKEQ. V gave up 7 bases and J gave up 6 bases; unmatched junction bases: 7. CDR3 sequence: CASTQDRDDGYTF. As DNA, the CDR3 is TGTGCCAGCACCCAGGACAGGGACGATGGCTACACCTTC.

The chain combines TRBV19 with TRBJ1-2; TRBD1 is a possible D gene (6 bases). This CDR3 is 15 amino acids long. Germline V gene lookup returns CDR1 LNHDA and CDR2 SQIVND (reference sequence). Trimming removed 4 bases at V and 3 bases at J, with 15 bases between. CDR3 nucleotide sequence: TGTGCCAGTAGTAGGGGGCAGGGTGCCCACTATGGCTACACCTTC. Protein sequence: CASSRGQGAHYGYTF.

The J gene is TRBJ1-1, the V gene TRBV5-6; the D is unclear. From germline, CDR1 is SGHDT and CDR2 YYEEEE. The CDR3 is 16 amino acids. The V end was cut by 4 bases, the J end by 1 base, with 17 bases between. Here the CDR3 DNA reads TGTGCCAGCAGCCCCCGCCCCCGAGGGCGGAACACTGAAGCTTTCTTT. Its protein is CASSPRPRGRNTEAFF.

This clone was counted a single time. The chain recombines TRBV19 with TRBJ1-4; 7 bases align to TRBD1. V was clipped by 7 bases and J by 5 bases; unmatched bases: 13. The CDR3 spans 16 residues. Germline values: CDR1 LNHDA, CDR2 SQIVND (reference sequence). The CDR3 region is CASTSRKTGFNEKLFF. In nucleotides, the CDR3 is TGTGCCAGTACCTCCAGGAAGACAGGGTTCAATGAAAAACTGTTTTTT.

The V gene is TRBV27, the J gene TRBJ1-2; TRBD1 agrees at 10 bases. V lost 1 base, J lost 14 bases, and 13 bases stayed unmatched. The CDR3 spans 15 residues. The germline V gene encodes CDR1 MNHEY and CDR2 SMNVEV (reference sequence). Here the CDR3 reads CASSLFSGQGPVVTF. The CDR3 bases are TGTGCCAGCAGTTTATTCTCGGGACAGGGGCCAGTCGTAACCTTC.

V gene TRBV6-5 combines with J gene TRBJ1-6; 8 bases align to TRBD1. The length of the CDR3 is 15 residues. The germline V gene has CDR1 MNHEY and CDR2 SVGAGI. Trimming at V came to 2 bases and at J to 10 bases, leaving 7 bases not matched to a gene. The chain's CDR3 is CASSYDDRGRSPLHF. The CDR3 DNA reads as TGTGCCAGCAGTTACGATGACAGGGGCCGATCACCCCTCCACTTT.

V gene TRBV28 combines with J gene TRBJ1-5; 9 bases map to TRBD1. CDR3 length equals 14 residues. The germline V gene has CDR1 MDHEN and CDR2 SYDVKM. The V segment lost 1 base and the J segment 9 bases; nucleotides outside the gene matches: 4. CDR3 bases: TGTGCCAGCAGTTTATTCGGACAGGGGTGGCCCCAGCATTTT. This sequence encodes CASSLFGQGWPQHF. Together with reference TRBV28 and TRBJ1-5, the CDR3 gives the full variable domain: DVKVTQSSRYLVKRTGEKVFLECVQDMDHENMFWYRQDPGLGLRLIYFSYDVKMKEKGDIPEGYSVSREKKERFSLILESASTNQTSMYLCASSLFGQGWPQHFGDGTRLSIL.

In DNA, the CDR3 is TGTGCCAGCAGTACTAGCGGGATCCTTTCCTCCTACAATGAGCAGTTCTTC. Amino acid sequence: CASSTSGILSSYNEQFF. This chain uses TRBV28 with TRBJ2-1; 10 bases are shared with TRBD2. V lost 5 bases, J lost 0 bases, and 7 bases stayed unmatched. This CDR3 region has 17 residues. Germline V gene sequence: CDR1 MDHEN, CDR2 SYDVKM.

This clone was observed once. The chain combines TRBV30 with TRBJ2-7; 9 bases match TRBD1. Looked up from germline, CDR1 is GTSNPN and CDR2 is SVGIG (reference sequence). This CDR3 contains 13 residues. V trimming: 2 bases; J trimming: 6 bases; junction bases outside the gene matches: 5. The CDR3 coding sequence is TGTGCCTGGAGTTTGTGGACAGGGGCCGAGCAGTACTTC. Residues: CAWSLWTGAEQYF.

This clone was found a few times. The gene calls are TRBV19 and TRBJ2-3; TRBD2 aligns across 8 bases. The germline V gene has CDR1 LNHDA and CDR2 SQIVND (reference sequence). This CDR3 contains 16 residues. The J segment lost 3 bases and the V segment lost 3 bases, leaving 8 bases of the junction unmatched. Here the CDR3 reads CASSIDPAGETDTQYF. The CDR3 DNA follows: TGTGCCAGTAGTATCGACCCAGCGGGGGAGACAGATACGCAGTATTTT. The entire variable domain, with the rest obtained from reference TRBV19 and TRBJ2-3, is as follows: DGGITQSPKYLFRKEGQNVTLSCEQNLNHDAMYWYRQDPGQGLRLIYYSQIVNDFQKGDIAEGYSVSREKKESFPLTVTSAQKNPTAFYLCASSIDPAGETDTQYFGPGTRLTVL.

The rearrangement uses TRBV7-2 and TRBJ1-1, with 10 bases lining up with TRBD1. This CDR3 spans 14 amino acids. V was pared by 7 bases and J by 1 base, with 3 bases of the junction left unmatched. In germline, CDR1 is SGHTA, CDR2 FQGNSA. CDR3 nucleotides: TGTGCCAGCATCAGGACAGGGGGGAACACTGAAGCTTTCTTT. As protein: CASIRTGGNTEAFF.

The chain is built from TRBV23-1 and TRBJ2-2; TRBD1 aligns across 8 bases. TRBV23-1 is treated as an ORF (open reading frame) with a function not yet certain. V shed 8 bases, J shed 5 bases, and the junction held 10 bases outside the gene matches. The CDR3 is made up of 15 amino acids. The DNA for the CDR3 is TGCGCCAGCGGGGCGGGACAGGAAGAAACCGGGGAGCTGTTTTTT. Encoded protein: CASGAGQEETGELFF.

The chain recombines TRBV15 with TRBJ1-4, with 10 bases matching TRBD1. The germline gives CDR1 LNHNV, CDR2 YYDKDF (reference sequence). This CDR3 has 15 residues. V lost 3 bases and J lost 8; bases outside the gene matches: 6. This CDR3 reads CATSSFGTGEEKLFF. The CDR3 DNA reads TGTGCCACCAGCAGTTTCGGGACAGGGGAAGAAAAACTGTTTTTT.

The V and J genes are TRBV7-2 and TRBJ2-7; D is possibly TRBD2 (6 bases). Trimming removed 3 bases from V and 5 bases from J, with 20 bases in between. CDR3 size: 16 residues. Per germline, CDR1 SGHTA and CDR2 FQGNSA. CDR3: CASSFRRGRASDEQYF. The CDR3, as DNA: TGTGCCAGCAGCTTTAGGAGGGGTAGGGCTTCCGACGAGCAGTACTTC.

V and J are TRBV5-6 and TRBJ2-1, with no clear D. The germline V gene encodes CDR1 SGHDT and CDR2 YYEEEE. V gave up 3 bases and J gave up 2 bases, with 12 bases separating them. The CDR3 length is 15 residues. As DNA, the CDR3 is TGTGCCAGCAGCTCAAAGCTGGTGACCTACAATGAGCAGTTCTTC. Translation: CASSSKLVTYNEQFF.

The chain combines TRBV4-2 with TRBJ1-1; maybe TRBD1 (6 bases). Germline-derived CDR1 and CDR2 are LGHNA and YNFKEQ. This CDR3 region has 13 residues. V was pared by 4 bases and J by 7 bases, with 13 bases between. DNA of the CDR3: TGTGCCAGCAGCCGCGGACAGACCTATGAAGCTTTCTTT. This gives the protein CASSRGQTYEAFF.

The genes are TRBV7-8 and TRBJ1-2; unclear D gene. This CDR3 has 14 amino acids. Per germline, CDR1 SGHVS and CDR2 FQNEAQ. Trimming removed 5 bases from V and 4 bases from J, with 14 bases in between. CDR3 amino acids: CASSPTAGTYGYTF. Written as DNA, the CDR3 is TGTGCCAGCAGCCCGACCGCAGGAACCTATGGCTACACCTTC.